These 16 T cell receptor beta chains originate from one sample sequenced in a study of CD8+ T cells in alopecia areata. RNA, once extracted, was reverse transcribed into cDNA for use as the sequencing template. Assay: immunoSEQ multiplex PCR; the TCRdb copy retains only in-frame clones and omits some. The sample has 100,000 to 120,000 clones; over 55% are singletons. Material: NKG2D-low CD8+ T cells sorted from blood. The origin of the receptors is a human donor with alopecia areata.

The chain recombines TRBV15 with TRBJ2-7; 7 bases agree with TRBD2. The CDR3 runs to 18 residues. The V segment lost 0 bases and the J segment 2 bases; nucleotides outside the gene matches: 13. Germline CDR1 and CDR2: LNHNV and YYDKDF (reference sequence). CDR3 loop: CATSREQRVSGDTYEQYF. For the CDR3, the DNA is TGTGCCACCAGCAGAGAACAACGGGTCAGCGGGGATACCTACGAGCAGTACTTC. Drawing the rest from reference TRBV15 and TRBJ2-7, the complete variable domain is DAMVIQNPRYQVTQFGKPVTLSCSQTLNHNVMYWYQQKSSQAPKLLFHYYDKDFNNEADTPDNFQSRRPNTSFCFLDIRSPGLGDTAMYLCATSREQRVSGDTYEQYFGPGTRLTVT.

This chain links TRBV13 with TRBJ2-5; TRBD1 matches 7 bases. The germline gives CDR1 PRHDT, CDR2 FYEKMQ (reference sequence). J was trimmed by 5 bases and V by 7 bases; bases with no gene match: 4. CDR3 length: 12 residues. Here the CDR3 reads CASKGGPETQYF. The DNA for the CDR3 is TGTGCCAGCAAAGGGGGCCCGGAGACCCAGTACTTC. Based on the CDR3 plus reference TRBV13 and TRBJ2-5, the full variable domain is AAGVIQSPRHLIKEKRETATLKCYPIPRHDTVYWYQQGPGQDPQFLISFYEKMQSDKGSIPDRFSAQQFSDYHSELNMSSLELGDSALYFCASKGGPETQYFGPGTRLLVL.

This rearrangement joins TRBV27 to TRBJ1-1; 7 nucleotides line up with TRBD1. CDR1 is MNHEY and CDR2 is SMNVEV in the germline V gene (reference sequence). The CDR3 sequence is 14 residues long. The ends lost 8 bases at V and 3 bases at J; junction bases unmatched: 9. The CDR3 bases are TGTGCCAGCGGAATGACAGGGAGGGACACTGAAGCTTTCTTT. Its protein product is CASGMTGRDTEAFF.

The gene calls are TRBV6-1 and TRBJ2-1, with 11 bases that match TRBD2. Looked up from germline, CDR1 is MNHNS and CDR2 is SASEGT. V gave up 3 bases and J gave up 9 bases; unmatched junction bases: 16. The CDR3 is made up of 18 amino acids. CDR3 sequence: CASSDQTFTSGSVIEQFF. The CDR3 DNA sequence: TGTGCCAGCAGTGACCAAACCTTCACTAGCGGGAGTGTTATTGAGCAGTTCTTC.

In its sample, this clone was seen a few times. The chain uses TRBV19 and TRBJ2-7; the D gene is possibly TRBD1 (6 bases). Germline lookup yields CDR1 LNHDA and CDR2 SQIVND (reference sequence). The CDR3 length is 15 residues. Trimming removed 1 base at V and 3 bases at J, with 13 bases between. The CDR3 is CASSIAWDNNYEQYF. DNA for the CDR3: TGTGCCAGTAGTATAGCTTGGGACAACAACTACGAGCAGTACTTC.

The chain has TRBV27 and TRBJ2-7; the match to TRBD2 covers 7 bases. CDR3 length: 16 residues. Germline V gene data show CDR1 as MNHEY and CDR2 as SMNVEV (reference sequence). J gave up 5 bases and V 0 bases, and 10 bases lay outside the gene matches. The CDR3 loop reads CASSLSPSGGGHEQYF. The CDR3 bases are TGTGCCAGCAGTTTATCCCCTAGCGGCGGAGGCCACGAGCAGTACTTC.

V gene TRBV4-1 combines with J gene TRBJ2-1, with 11 bases fitting TRBD2. The germline gives CDR1 MGHRA, CDR2 YSYEKL. V lost 5 bases to trimming and J lost 4 bases; unmatched junction nucleotides: 4. CDR3 length: 15 amino acids. Written as DNA, the CDR3 is TGCGCCAGCAGCAAAGGGACTAGCGGTTACAATGAGCAGTTCTTC. This gives the protein CASSKGTSGYNEQFF.

The genes are TRBV27 and TRBJ1-2; the D is unclear. Germline-derived CDR1 and CDR2 are MNHEY and SMNVEV (reference sequence). V gave up 6 bases and J gave up 4 bases, with 15 bases separating them. CDR3 length: 14 amino acids. The CDR3 reads CASRPGNLPYGYTF. The CDR3 nucleotides are TGTGCCAGCAGGCCCGGTAACCTCCCCTATGGCTACACCTTC.

This sequence joins TRBV15 and TRBJ1-1; 11 positions match TRBD1. After removal of 4 bases from V and 0 bases from J, the junction contained 7 bases not matched to a gene. This CDR3 has 17 residues. Germline loops: CDR1 LNHNV, CDR2 YYDKDF (reference sequence). CDR3 coding DNA: TGTGCCACCAGCATGTTACGGACAGGGGGCATGAACACTGAAGCTTTCTTT. It specifies CATSMLRTGGMNTEAFF.

Points on this clone: This may arise from a read error, as a much more abundant clone is one base away. The CDR3 here is CASSQGADEQYF. CDR3 DNA: TGTGCCAGCAGCCAAGGGGCCGACGAGCAGTACTTC. The chain couples TRBV14 to TRBJ2-7; D gene uncertain. In germline, CDR1 is SGHDN, CDR2 FVKESK. The V gene lost 1 base and the J gene lost 5 bases, with 6 bases spanning the gap. This CDR3 comprises 12 residues.

The V and J genes are TRBV6-1 and TRBJ2-1, with D possibly TRBD2 on 6 matching bases. This CDR3 is built from 13 residues. V was shortened by 6 bases and J by 6 bases, with 12 bases between the two germline ends. Germline CDR1 MNHNS, CDR2 SASEGT. Written as DNA, the CDR3 is TGTGCCAGCAGCCTCAGGGAGGCCAATGAGCAGTTCTTC. It yields the protein CASSLREANEQFF.

This clone turned up a few times. The J gene is TRBJ2-3, the V gene TRBV7-2, with 7 bases aligning to TRBD2. After removal of 5 bases from V and 4 bases from J, the junction contained 9 bases not matched to a gene. Germline CDR1 is SGHTA and CDR2 is FQGNSA. The CDR3 has 15 residues. CDR3 nucleotides: TGTGCCAGCAGCCCAGCGGGATGGGGTGCAGATACGCAGTATTTT. It specifies CASSPAGWGADTQYF.

The V gene is TRBV4-2, the J gene TRBJ2-1; no clear D gene. V was cut by 8 bases and J by 2 bases, with 7 bases left in between. Per the germline V gene, CDR1 is LGHNA and CDR2 is YNFKEQ. This CDR3 is 12 amino acids long. This chain's CDR3 is CASGPPYNEQFF. The CDR3 DNA sequence: TGTGCCAGCGGCCCACCCTACAATGAGCAGTTCTTC.

V usage is TRBV27 and J usage is TRBJ1-1, with TRBD1 as a possible D gene (5 bases). Germline CDR1 is MNHEY and CDR2 is SMNVEV (reference sequence). V shed 3 bases and J shed 6 bases, with 11 bases lying between them. This CDR3 is 13 amino acids long. CDR3 coding DNA: TGTGCCAGCAGTTTTGTTGGGGCTCCTGAAGCTTTCTTT. It specifies CASSFVGAPEAFF.

The chain combines TRBV4-1 with TRBJ2-1, with 7 bases that match TRBD1. Germline values: CDR1 MGHRA, CDR2 YSYEKL. This CDR3 comprises 15 residues. V shed 0 bases and J 11 bases; nucleotides not matched to a gene: 10. CDR3 sequence: CASSQEQGGLGQQFF. The CDR3 DNA is TGCGCCAGCAGCCAAGAACAAGGGGGCTTAGGTCAGCAGTTCTTC.

The J gene is TRBJ2-5, the V gene TRBV29-1; D is ambiguous. The CDR3 sequence is 15 residues long. Germline V gene lookup returns CDR1 SQVTM and CDR2 ANQGSEA. Trimming stripped 1 base from V and 1 base from J, with 13 bases between. The DNA of the CDR3 is TGCAGCGTTGAAGGGGCGGTAAAGTTCCAAGAGACCCAGTACTTC. It encodes CSVEGAVKFQETQYF. The whole variable domain, remainder taken from reference TRBV29-1 and TRBJ2-5, is SAVISQKPSRDICQRGTSLTIQCQVDSQVTMMFWYRQQPGQSLTLIATANQGSEATYESGFVIDKFPISRPNLTFSTLTVSNMSPEDSSIYLCSVEGAVKFQETQYFGPGTRLLVL.